The TCR beta chain under discussion was sequenced for a study of T cell responses to AZD1222 COVID-19 vaccine. The overall study: Some second doses came at about 4 weeks and others at about 12 weeks; these were pooled. The study's findings and limits: Most donors were white British, females outnumbered males, and clonal diversity was possibly underestimated. Close to half of spike-specific TCRs reportedly recognize unmutated variant regions. Spike was spanned by vaccine-associated CD4 TCRs, with dominance at 160-218 and 743-854.

In the case of this clone: Its antigen is currently unknown.

This CDR3 has 15 residues. The germline CDR1 and CDR2 sequences are SGHRS and YFSETQ. V dropped 4 bases and J dropped 5; count of bases not matched to a gene: 8. Generated by immunoSEQ multiplex PCR, the TCRdb table keeps only in-frame clones and is missing some. The data contain roughly 100,000 clones, more than 75% of them singletons. The TCR was taken from an adult in good health. Sequences were derived from peripheral blood, sampled on day 0 of AZD1222 vaccination. The V call is TRBV5-1, the J call TRBJ2-7; 11 positions agree with TRBD2. The CDR3 DNA follows: TGCGCCAGCAGCAATAGCGGGAGGGCCGTGGACGAGCAGTACTTC. This encodes CASSNSGRAVDEQYF.